Listed below are T cell receptor beta chains from one sample, sequenced in a study of response to subunit inactivated influenza vaccine. In TCRdb, the RT-PCR reads were re-called with MiXCR into one record per CDR3 protein. This table holds 750,000 to 850,000 distinct CDR3 sequences, under 20% found once. This material consisted of PBMCs from blood, taken 4 to 6 days after vaccination. The origin of the receptors is a man aged 45-65 years who received an inactivated influenza vaccine. Each CDR3 is given with its conserved first and last residue. A D gene is named only where the DNA matches it firmly. Clone size is shown for a subset of rows, as once, few, many or a class of expanded clone.

D: TRBD2
V: TRBV15
J: TRBJ2-3
size: .
DNA: TGTGCCACCAGCAGAGGAACTAGCGGGGGATCCTCAGATACGCAGTATTTT
CDR3: CATSRGTSGGSSDTQYF

D: .
V: TRBV6-2/TRBV6-3
J: TRBJ1-1
size: few
DNA: TGTGCCAGCAGTTACTTAGGCAGCGTCCTCACTGAAGCTTTCTTT
CDR3: CASSYLGSVLTEAFF

D: .
V: TRBV7-8
J: TRBJ2-5
size: many
DNA: TGTGCCAGCAGCCCCGGAACCCAGCAGACCCAGTACTTC
CDR3: CASSPGTQQTQYF

D: TRBD2
V: TRBV20-1
J: TRBJ2-1
size: .
DNA: TGCAGTGCTAGTAATGTAGCGGGAGCTACTTACAATGAGCAGTTCTTC
CDR3: CSASNVAGATYNEQFF

D: TRBD2
V: TRBV7-3
J: TRBJ2-1
size: .
DNA: TGTGCCAGCAGCTTAAGTCCGGCTAGCGGGAGACTTGGGAATGAGCAGTTCTTC
CDR3: CASSLSPASGRLGNEQFF

D: TRBD2
V: TRBV28
J: TRBJ2-2
size: .
DNA: TGTGCCAGCAGAAGCGGGGGGGCGGCCGGGGAGCTGTTTTTT
CDR3: CASRSGGAAGELFF

D: TRBD2
V: TRBV7-3
J: TRBJ2-3
size: .
DNA: TGTGCCAGCAGCCCCGGCGGGGGACTAGCGTGGGATACGCAGTATTTT
CDR3: CASSPGGGLAWDTQYF

D: .
V: TRBV29-1
J: TRBJ1-1
size: few
DNA: TGCAGCTGCCGTATGGGAAACACTGAAGCTTTCTTT
CDR3: CSCRMGNTEAFF

D: TRBD2
V: TRBV20-1
J: TRBJ2-3
size: few
DNA: TGCAGTGCCCTTAGACTAGCGGGGTCTGCTGATACGCAGTATTTT
CDR3: CSALRLAGSADTQYF

D: .
V: TRBV29-1
J: TRBJ2-5
size: many
DNA: TGCAGCGTTGACAGGGCCCAAGAGACCCAGTACTTC
CDR3: CSVDRAQETQYF

D: TRBD2
V: TRBV24-1
J: TRBJ2-3
size: few
DNA: TGTGCCACCGGAGACCGCGAAATTGTTGCGGGAGGGTTCACAGATACGCAGTATTTT
CDR3: CATGDREIVAGGFTDTQYF

D: .
V: TRBV7-2
J: TRBJ2-2
size: many
DNA: TGTGCCAGCAGCTTAGACAGATACACCGGGGAGCTGTTTTTT
CDR3: CASSLDRYTGELFF

D: .
V: TRBV5-1
J: TRBJ2-1
size: .
DNA: TGCGCCAGCAGCTTGATCGCAGGCCCCCGCAATGAGCAGTTCTTC
CDR3: CASSLIAGPRNEQFF

D: TRBD2
V: TRBV20-1
J: TRBJ2-3
size: .
DNA: TGCAGTGCTATAAATAGCGGGAGTGCGTCAGATACGCAGTATTTT
CDR3: CSAINSGSASDTQYF

D: TRBD2
V: TRBV24-1
J: TRBJ2-1
size: .
DNA: TGTGCCACCAGTGATTCCCGGACTAGCGGAATACTCAATGAGCAGTTCTTC
CDR3: CATSDSRTSGILNEQFF

D: .
V: TRBV5-5
J: TRBJ2-5
size: many
DNA: TGTGCCAGCAGCGCGGGACGGGAAGAGACCCAGTACTTC
CDR3: CASSAGREETQYF

D: .
V: TRBV5-1
J: TRBJ2-1
size: few
DNA: TGCGCCAGCAGCTTGAGCTCATACCCCTACAATGAGCAGTTCTTC
CDR3: CASSLSSYPYNEQFF

D: .
V: TRBV24-1
J: TRBJ2-1
size: few
DNA: TGTGCCACCAGTGTGGGGCGGGGACGCAATGAGCAGTTCTTC
CDR3: CATSVGRGRNEQFF

D: TRBD1
V: TRBV15
J: TRBJ2-1
size: .
DNA: TGTGCCACCAGCTTCGGGGCAGGGGGCTCCTACAATGAGCAGTTCTTC
CDR3: CATSFGAGGSYNEQFF

D: TRBD1
V: TRBV6-1
J: TRBJ2-3
size: few
DNA: TGTGCCAGCAGTACGACCGGGACAGCAGATACGCAGTATTTT
CDR3: CASSTTGTADTQYF

D: TRBD2
V: TRBV7-2
J: TRBJ2-5
size: few
DNA: TGTGCCATCCGGACTAGCGGGAGTTCAGAGACCCAGTACTTC
CDR3: CAIRTSGSSETQYF

D: .
V: TRBV20-1
J: TRBJ1-3
size: few
DNA: TGCAGTGCTCCCATACCACAGGGAGCCGGAAACACCATATATTTT
CDR3: CSAPIPQGAGNTIYF